The source of this T cell receptor (beta chain) is a study of shared clonotypes between healthy human individuals. As for the study in general: Three plates were used per donor for CD4 naive, three for CD4 memory, two for CD8 naive and one for CD8 memory.

On this clone: The antigen remains undetermined.

Adult Caucasians living in Nashville, Tennessee made up all of the donors. Sequenced by immunoSEQ multiplex PCR; TCRdb stores in-frame clones only, minus some. The table includes a few million clones, approximately 90% detected once. Notes on the study in general: Rarefaction analysis demonstrated incomplete sorted-subset sequencing notwithstanding large depth.

V gave up 6 bases and J gave up 5 bases, with 8 bases separating them. Germline lookup yields CDR1 MNHNS and CDR2 SASEGT. This CDR3 spans 13 amino acids. This sequence joins TRBV6-1 and TRBJ2-6, with D maybe TRBD2 (5 bases). Sequencing was performed on naive CD4+ T cells sorted from blood. Subset reported: CD45RA+ positively selected. The sequence was collected from a young man in good health. The CDR3: CASSGGRANVLTF. In DNA form, the CDR3 reads TGTGCCAGCAGCGGAGGCAGGGCCAACGTCCTGACTTTC.